This T cell receptor (beta chain) was found in a study of cytomegalovirus exposure and HLA in healthy donors. About the study: Early released data had about 85 million unique TCRs, all coming from HLA-typed donors.

PCR primers comprised 60 Vbeta and 13 Jbeta primers. TCRdb's copy holds only in-frame clones and misses some; the assay was immunoSEQ multiplex PCR. This table has approximately 140,000 clones, 73% appearing once. In germline, CDR1 is SNHLY, CDR2 FYNNEI. The V gene lost 2 bases and the J gene lost 9 bases, with 22 bases spanning the gap. This CDR3 has 16 amino acids. Comment on this clone: Antigen unknown.

The study, taken as a whole, reports: A later look showed TCR association rates differing by HLA locus, highest for DRB1 and lowest for HLA-C.

The specimen sequenced was PBMCs. The TCR comes from a human donor in good health. This sequence joins TRBV2 and TRBJ2-5; D gene uncertain. In DNA form, the CDR3 reads TGTGCCAGCAGTGAAAGGTTCGCCCCACTGGTGGCGGCCCAGTACTTC. It yields the protein CASSERFAPLVAAQYF.